One sample yielded the 24 T cell receptor beta chains listed below, sequenced in a study of early T cells in non-severe SARS-CoV-2 infection. Each CDR3 protein gets one entry after TCRdb re-called the 5' RACE reads with MiXCR. The sample lists fewer than 75,000 distinct CDR3 sequences; 20% to 25% were seen once. This specimen was whole blood, taken at baseline. Source of these receptors: an adult who was a healthcare worker with PCR-confirmed SARS-CoV-2 infection or an uninfected control (not recorded which).

The sample holds one count of this clonotype. The chain recombines TRBV12-3 or TRBV12-4 with TRBJ2-6; D might be TRBD1 or TRBD2, each matching 5 bases. The CDR3 runs to 15 residues. V was cut by 2 bases and J by 2 bases, with 7 bases left in between. The CDR3 sequence: CASSLRGAGANVLTF. The CDR3 region has the DNA TGTGCCAGCAGTTTAAGAGGGGCTGGGGCCAACGTCCTGACTTTC.

This clonotype was observed a few times. The V and J genes are TRBV28 and TRBJ1-4; D gene unclear. V gave up 7 bases and J gave up 7 bases, with 16 bases separating them. In germline, CDR1 is MDHEN, CDR2 SYDVKM. The CDR3 is 14 amino acids. The CDR3 DNA is TGTGCCAGCATTTCGGCCGCTGGGGTTGAAAAACTGTTTTTT. Its translation: CASISAAGVEKLFF.

The V and J genes are TRBV20-1 and TRBJ1-1, with 10 bases matching TRBD1. The ends lost 4 bases at V and 4 bases at J; junction bases unmatched: 9. The CDR3 totals 15 residues. From germline, CDR1 is DFQATT and CDR2 SNEGSKA (reference sequence). CDR3 nucleotides: TGCAGTGCTAAAGAGACAGGGGGCCTCGTCACTGAAGCTTTCTTT. Translating it yields CSAKETGGLVTEAFF.

The chain is built from TRBV20-1 and TRBJ2-7, with D possibly TRBD2 on 5 matching bases. The germline CDR1 and CDR2 sequences are DFQATT and SNEGSKA (reference sequence). This CDR3 region has 15 residues. V was clipped by 1 base and J by 3 bases, with 16 bases between them. CDR3: CSARVPAASHYEQYF. The CDR3 DNA sequence: TGCAGTGCTAGAGTCCCAGCGGCGAGTCACTACGAGCAGTACTTC.

The chain is built from TRBV20-1 and TRBJ2-7; 7 nucleotides match TRBD1. From germline, CDR1 is DFQATT and CDR2 SNEGSKA (reference sequence). The CDR3 spans 15 residues. Losses at the gene ends were 0 bases for V and 6 bases for J; bases not matched to a gene: 11. The CDR3 DNA is TGCAGTGCTAGAGATCTACGCAGGGGGATTAGCGAGCAGTACTTC. Residues: CSARDLRRGISEQYF.

The CDR3 DNA follows: TGCGCCAGCAGCCAAGTCCCTTTGAACACTGAAGCTTTCTTT. This gives the protein CASSQVPLNTEAFF. The chain employs TRBV4-1 and TRBJ1-1; D is unresolved. Germline values: CDR1 MGHRA, CDR2 YSYEKL. Deletions cut 1 base from V and 0 bases from J, with 6 bases between. CDR3 length: 14 residues.

The chain's CDR3 is CASSGTAVGEAFF. The CDR3 DNA reads as TGCGCCAGTTCCGGGACCGCCGTCGGGGAAGCTTTCTTT. V and J are TRBV5-1 and TRBJ1-1, with a possible D match to TRBD1 (5 bases). Per germline, CDR1 SGHRS and CDR2 YFSETQ. The CDR3 consists of 13 residues. V was clipped by 8 bases and J by 8 bases, with 19 bases between them.

V gene TRBV4-1 combines with J gene TRBJ2-7; D gene ambiguous. The germline V gene has CDR1 MGHRA and CDR2 YSYEKL. The ends were cut back, 4 bases at V and 6 bases at J, with 13 bases in the middle. This CDR3 region has 13 residues. The CDR3 DNA sequence: TGCGCCAGCAGCCCCCTGTTAGCCGTCGAGCAGTACTTC. It translates to CASSPLLAVEQYF.

This chain connects TRBV4-1 to TRBJ2-3; TRBD2 agrees at 12 bases. This CDR3 spans 16 amino acids. V lost 3 bases, J lost 5 bases, and 6 bases stayed unmatched. The germline gives CDR1 MGHRA, CDR2 YSYEKL. DNA of the CDR3: TGCGCCAGCAGCCACCCCCGACTAGCGGGGGAAGATACGCAGTATTTT. The encoded protein is CASSHPRLAGEDTQYF.

The chain combines TRBV4-2 with TRBJ2-1; 7 positions match TRBD2. V was clipped by 0 bases and J by 9 bases; unmatched bases: 2. CDR1 is LGHNA and CDR2 is YNFKEQ in the germline V gene. There are 13 residues in the CDR3. DNA of the CDR3: TGTGCCAGCAGCCAAGAGGGAGGGGTTGAGCAGTTCTTC. Its protein is CASSQEGGVEQFF.

The V and J genes are TRBV10-3 and TRBJ1-3; D is ambiguous. Germline CDR1 is ENHRY and CDR2 is SYGVKD. CDR3 length: 14 residues. With 5 bases removed from V and 1 base from J, the gap between germline ends came to 9 bases. This chain's CDR3 is CAISSYESGNTIYF. CDR3 DNA: TGTGCCATCAGTAGTTATGAGTCTGGAAACACCATATATTTT.

The CDR3 is CASSGATGGSYEQYF. The CDR3 DNA follows: TGTGCCAGCAGTGGGGCGACAGGGGGATCCTACGAGCAGTACTTC. J is TRBJ2-7 and V is TRBV2, with 9 bases identical to TRBD1. There are 15 residues in the CDR3. CDR1 is SNHLY, CDR2 FYNNEI, per germline. The V and J ends lost 4 bases and 1 base, in that order; junction bases with no gene match: 5.

The V and J genes are TRBV29-1 and TRBJ2-1; 13 nucleotides align to TRBD2. The CDR3 runs to 19 residues. Germline loops: CDR1 SQVTM, CDR2 ANQGSEA. V shed 6 bases and J 0 bases; nucleotides not matched to a gene: 14. For the CDR3, the DNA is TGCAGCGTCGTACCGGGACTAGCGGGATTCGCGACCTCCTACAATGAGCAGTTCTTC. Translating gives CSVVPGLAGFATSYNEQFF.

The chain has TRBV28 and TRBJ2-7; possible D gene TRBD2, 5 bases. The CDR3 is made up of 13 amino acids. V was pared by 5 bases and J by 3 bases, with 11 bases between. From germline, CDR1 is MDHEN and CDR2 SYDVKM. The CDR3 DNA reads TGTGCCAGCAGTGCCCACCGGGACTACGAGCAGTACTTC. It codes for CASSAHRDYEQYF.

This clonotype has a handful of counts. The V gene is TRBV12-3 or TRBV12-4, the J gene TRBJ2-5; D uncertain. The CDR3 runs 13 residues. Between the trimmed V and J ends, which lost 3 bases and 3 bases, there was a span of 8 bases. The CDR3 here is CASSLVVEETQYF. In DNA form, the CDR3 reads TGTGCCAGCAGTTTGGTAGTGGAAGAGACCCAGTACTTC.

V gene TRBV6-6 combines with J gene TRBJ2-7; the D gene could be TRBD1 or TRBD2 (5 bases each). V lost 8 bases and J lost 3, with 8 bases in between. The CDR3 runs to 11 residues. Germline V gives CDR1 MNHNY, CDR2 SVGAGI (reference sequence). The CDR3: CASGGHYEQYF. Written as DNA, the CDR3 is TGTGCCAGCGGAGGACACTACGAGCAGTACTTC.

This clonotype appeared a few times. The chain is built from TRBV18 and TRBJ1-1; D gene unclear. The germline V gene has CDR1 KGHSH and CDR2 LQKENI. The CDR3 runs to 14 residues. V lost 6 bases and J lost 1, with 12 bases in between. CDR3 in DNA: TGTGCCAGCTCTCCCACCGCGCAGAACACTGAAGCTTTCTTT. Its protein product is CASSPTAQNTEAFF.

The chain joins TRBV2 to TRBJ1-1, with D perhaps TRBD1 (5 bases). This CDR3 region has 13 residues. V was pared by 7 bases and J by 3 bases, with 12 bases between. CDR1 and CDR2 (germline): SNHLY, FYNNEI. For the CDR3, the DNA is TGTGCCAGCACGGGACTGACAGACACTGAAGCTTTCTTT. Residues: CASTGLTDTEAFF. The variable domain in full, with the rest retrieved from reference TRBV2 and TRBJ1-1, is EPEVTQTPSHQVTQMGQEVILRCVPISNHLYFYWYRQILGQKVEFLVSFYNNEISEKSEIFDDQFSVERPDGSNFTLKIRSTKLEDSAMYFCASTGLTDTEAFFGQGTRLTVV.

The chain recombines TRBV19 with TRBJ1-5, with 7 bases identical to TRBD1. J lost 6 bases, V lost 6 bases, and 5 bases had no gene match. The germline gives CDR1 LNHDA, CDR2 SQIVND (reference sequence). This CDR3 region has 13 residues. The CDR3 protein is CASRGQELQPQHF. The CDR3 DNA reads as TGTGCCAGTAGAGGACAGGAACTTCAGCCCCAGCATTTT.

V and J are TRBV18 and TRBJ2-7; the match to TRBD1 covers 9 bases. This CDR3 region has 16 residues. Per the germline V gene, CDR1 is KGHSH and CDR2 is LQKENI. J was trimmed by 6 bases and V by 8 bases; bases with no gene match: 17. CDR3 DNA sequence: TGTGCCAGCCTCGGCGAGTGGGGACAGGGCGGTTCCGAGCAGTACTTC. It yields the protein CASLGEWGQGGSEQYF. The entire variable domain, with the rest obtained from reference TRBV18 and TRBJ2-7, is as follows: NAGVMQNPRHLVRRRGQEARLRCSPMKGHSHVYWYRQLPEEGLKFMVYLQKENIIDESGMPKERFSAEFPKEGPSILRIQQVVRGDSAAYFCASLGEWGQGGSEQYFGPGTRLTVT.

This clonotype was picked up a small number of times. The chain employs TRBV5-1 and TRBJ2-2; D tentatively reads TRBD1 or TRBD2 (5 bases each). Germline lookup yields CDR1 SGHRS and CDR2 YFSETQ. Trimming shortened V by 4 bases and J by 7 bases, and 17 bases separated the two germline ends. This CDR3 is built from 15 residues. CDR3 bases: TGCGCCAGCAGCCCGTTTGTTCGGGACGACGGGGAGCTGTTTTTT. It is translated as CASSPFVRDDGELFF.

A few counts support this clonotype. The V call is TRBV7-9, the J call TRBJ2-2; TRBD2 aligns across 7 bases. V gave up 5 bases and J gave up 5 bases; unmatched junction bases: 11. Germline V gene data show CDR1 as SEHNR and CDR2 as FQNEAQ (reference sequence). The CDR3 runs 16 residues. The CDR3, as DNA: TGTGCCAGCAGCCTCGGACTAGGCGGGCTGACCGGGGAGCTGTTTTTT. Protein: CASSLGLGGLTGELFF.

The chain recombines TRBV3-1 with TRBJ2-5; unclear D gene. With 4 bases removed from V and 11 bases from J, the gap between germline ends came to 14 bases. Germline V gene sequence: CDR1 LGHDT, CDR2 YNNKEL (reference sequence). CDR3 length equals 12 residues. The CDR3 spells CASSLSTQMQYF. The CDR3 coding sequence is TGTGCCAGCAGCCTATCTACCCAGATGCAGTACTTC.

This clonotype was observed a handful of times. The chain is built from TRBV29-1 and TRBJ2-5, with no clear D. V was trimmed by 7 bases and J by 1 base, leaving 13 bases between them. Per germline, CDR1 SQVTM and CDR2 ANQGSEA. The CDR3 totals 13 residues. In nucleotides, the CDR3 is TGCAGCGGCAAGGCAGTCGGCCAAGAGACCCAGTACTTC. It specifies CSGKAVGQETQYF. The whole variable domain, remainder taken from reference TRBV29-1 and TRBJ2-5, is SAVISQKPSRDICQRGTSLTIQCQVDSQVTMMFWYRQQPGQSLTLIATANQGSEATYESGFVIDKFPISRPNLTFSTLTVSNMSPEDSSIYLCSGKAVGQETQYFGPGTRLLVL.